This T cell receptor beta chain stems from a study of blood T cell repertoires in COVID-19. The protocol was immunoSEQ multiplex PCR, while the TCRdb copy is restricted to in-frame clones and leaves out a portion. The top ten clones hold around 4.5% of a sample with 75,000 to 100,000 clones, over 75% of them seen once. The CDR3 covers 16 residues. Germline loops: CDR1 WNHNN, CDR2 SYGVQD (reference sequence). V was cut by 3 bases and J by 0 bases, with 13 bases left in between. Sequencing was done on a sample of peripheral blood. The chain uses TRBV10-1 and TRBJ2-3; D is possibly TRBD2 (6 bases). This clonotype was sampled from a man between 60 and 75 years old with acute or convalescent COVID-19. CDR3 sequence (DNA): TGCGCCAGCAGTGATCCAGGCGGGACCAGCACAGATACGCAGTATTTT. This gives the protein CASSDPGGTSTDTQYF.